This is a list of T cell receptor beta chains from one sample in a study of blood T cell repertoires in COVID-19. Repertoires were generated with immunoSEQ multiplex PCR, while TCRdb's copy carries only in-frame clones and drops some. Of 300,000 to 400,000 clones in the sample, around 87% were seen once. The sequenced sample consisted of peripheral blood. Receptor source: a human donor in a cohort sampled during active COVID-19. The CDR3 runs from the conserved cysteine through the conserved F or W. D genes are given only for firm matches.

V gene	D gene	J gene	CDR3 protein
TRBV18	-	TRBJ1-1	CASSPTQEPTEAFF
TRBV6-5	-	TRBJ2-5	CASSYGRTRGTQYF
TRBV28	-	TRBJ1-1	CASSTPDSEAFF
TRBV24-1	TRBD1	TRBJ2-6	CATSEPGQASSGANVLTF
TRBV5-1	TRBD1	TRBJ2-7	CASSKSGGQGAYEQYF
TRBV13	-	TRBJ1-6	CASSLGPTGQGIYNSPLHF
TRBV6-4	TRBD2	TRBJ2-7	CASSDLTQRGDDYEQYF
TRBV29-1	TRBD1	TRBJ1-5	CSVRQGVNQPQHF
TRBV3-1/TRBV3-2	-	TRBJ1-4	CASSTQFQVQLFF
TRBV30	-	TRBJ1-1	CAWSGHTPWTEAFF
TRBV10-3	-	TRBJ1-5	CAIGGRSGQPQHF
TRBV19	TRBD1	TRBJ2-2	CASSKGQGNTGELFF
TRBV7-8	-	TRBJ1-3	CASSFRRSGNTIYF
TRBV11-2	-	TRBJ2-3	CASSSGLPSTDTQYF
TRBV5-1	TRBD1	TRBJ2-1	CANRQGAGNEQFF
TRBV28	-	TRBJ2-6	CASSTRIPGANVLTF
TRBV6-4	TRBD2	TRBJ2-1	CASSDSTSGSNEQFF
TRBV6-6	-	TRBJ1-6	CASIQTEFRGSPLHF
TRBV2	-	TRBJ2-1	CASARRGGSGVNEQFF
TRBV27	TRBD2	TRBJ2-3	CASHFGSGGSVTQYF
TRBV30	-	TRBJ1-4	CAFSGTPREKLFF
TRBV28	TRBD1	TRBJ2-3	CASSRQGVTSRDTQYF
TRBV10-3	-	TRBJ2-7	CAIKSTSSNYEQYF
TRBV7-2	TRBD2	TRBJ2-1	CASSRTTSYEQFF
TRBV2	-	TRBJ2-5	CASSGQYQETQYF
TRBV5-1	-	TRBJ2-5	CASSSSGETQYF
TRBV5-1	-	TRBJ1-2	CASSPEQEGYTF
TRBV12-3/TRBV12-4	-	TRBJ1-2	CASSLTGNSGYTF
TRBV7-9	TRBD2	TRBJ2-1	CASSLGLAGGHSYNEQFF
TRBV5-4	TRBD2	TRBJ2-7	CASSSGSGRPRYEQYF
TRBV7-3	-	TRBJ2-2	CASSLGPRGPGNTGELFF
TRBV7-2	TRBD2	TRBJ2-5	CASSPLAGEQETQYF
TRBV7-2	-	TRBJ2-2	CASGYTRNTGELFF
TRBV7-2	-	TRBJ1-4	CASSPSGPTNEKLFF
TRBV30	TRBD2	TRBJ2-7	CAWADGRARAQYF
TRBV10-3	TRBD2	TRBJ2-7	CAISETREGRYEQYF
TRBV5-4	TRBD2	TRBJ2-5	CASSPSGRGSINQETQYF
TRBV4-2	-	TRBJ1-3	CASSRDSASSGNTIYF
TRBV7-2	-	TRBJ2-1	CASSLRGNYNEQFF
TRBV4-2	-	TRBJ2-7	CASSQGPTKGSYEQYF
TRBV28	TRBD2	TRBJ2-1	CASSPAASGPLSSYNEQFF
TRBV19	-	TRBJ2-7	CASSAANSYEQYF
TRBV9	TRBD1	TRBJ1-2	CASSVGPGGVGYTF
TRBV5-1	TRBD2	TRBJ2-1	CASSLTSGSHNEQFF
TRBV18	-	TRBJ1-1	CASSPGRTAGRTEAFF
TRBV30	-	TRBJ2-5	CAWSVPAGFQETQYF
TRBV6-5	TRBD2	TRBJ2-3	CASSYDLAGTDTQYF
TRBV10-3	TRBD2	TRBJ2-3	CAISGASTSGTDTQYF
TRBV29-1	TRBD1	TRBJ2-3	CSVATGGADTQYF
TRBV18	-	TRBJ1-1	CASSEYTEAFF
TRBV19	TRBD2	TRBJ2-7	CASSSSGASYEQYF
TRBV2	TRBD1	TRBJ1-1	CASSSDRGGTEAFF
TRBV19	TRBD1	TRBJ2-3	CASSTSGQGHADTQYF
TRBV18	-	TRBJ2-3	CASSPPPGTSTDTQYF
TRBV2	-	TRBJ1-4	CASSAGGEVNEKLFF